One and the same sample provided the 27 T cell receptor beta chains below, sequenced in a study of blood T cell repertoires in COVID-19. Only in-frame clones appear in the TCRdb table, and some are missing; sequencing was by immunoSEQ multiplex PCR. The data show about 150,000 clones, about 89% seen once. Sequenced sample: peripheral blood. The receptors derive from a man aged 50-60 years with acute or convalescent COVID-19.

This chain uses TRBV12-3 or TRBV12-4 with TRBJ2-1, with D possibly TRBD2 on 6 matching bases. With 8 bases removed from V and 5 bases from J, the gap between germline ends came to 10 bases. This CDR3 spans 12 amino acids. This chain's CDR3 is CASSRRDNEQFF. The CDR3 nucleotides are TGTGCCAGCTCCCGGAGGGACAATGAGCAGTTCTTC.

The chain employs TRBV7-2 and TRBJ2-3; 7 bases are shared with TRBD1. Germline V gene data show CDR1 as SGHTA and CDR2 as FQGNSA. The junction had 15 bases not matched to a gene; V was cut back by 6 bases and J by 6 bases. CDR3 length equals 16 residues. CDR3 in amino acids: CASSQAATGWADTQYF. CDR3 sequence (DNA): TGTGCCAGCAGTCAAGCGGCGACAGGGTGGGCGGATACGCAGTATTTT. The complete variable domain, with remaining parts taken from reference TRBV7-2 and TRBJ2-3, reads GAGVSQSPSNKVTEKGKDVELRCDPISGHTALYWYRQSLGQGLEFLIYFQGNSAPDKSGLPSDRFSAERTGGSVSTLTIQRTQQEDSAVYLCASSQAATGWADTQYFGPGTRLTVL.

The chain has TRBV5-1 and TRBJ1-2, with 8 bases aligning to TRBD1. CDR1 and CDR2 (germline): SGHRS, YFSETQ. The CDR3 is 15 residues long. The V segment lost 4 bases and the J segment 6 bases; nucleotides outside the gene matches: 11. The CDR3 sequence is CASSPQTTGGNGYTF. As DNA, the CDR3 is TGCGCCAGCAGCCCCCAAACTACAGGGGGGAATGGCTACACCTTC.

In its sample, this clone was seen once. V usage is TRBV18 and J usage is TRBJ1-2; 10 bases are shared with TRBD1. The germline V gene has CDR1 KGHSH and CDR2 LQKENI. With 3 bases clipped from V and 3 bases from J, the junction kept 1 base outside the gene matches. CDR3 length: 14 amino acids. CDR3 loop: CASSPGTGDYGYTF. For the CDR3, the DNA is TGTGCCAGCTCACCGGGGACAGGGGACTATGGCTACACCTTC.

This chain uses TRBV6-4 with TRBJ2-2, with D tentatively TRBD1 (6 bases). Germline assignment: CDR1 MRHNA and CDR2 SNTAGT. Trimming took off 7 bases at V and 0 bases at J, with 6 bases between the two ends. The length of the CDR3 is 13 residues. The CDR3 sequence is CASKGANTGELFF. The CDR3 nucleotides read TGTGCCAGCAAGGGGGCGAACACCGGGGAGCTGTTTTTT.

The genes are TRBV7-9 and TRBJ2-1, with D perhaps matching TRBD1 (6 bases). The CDR3 is made up of 12 amino acids. Germline CDR1 SEHNR, CDR2 FQNEAQ (reference sequence). V gave up 3 bases and J gave up 14 bases, with 14 bases separating them. This CDR3 is CASSLGARNKFF. The DNA of the CDR3 is TGTGCCAGCAGCTTGGGGGCCCGAAATAAGTTCTTC. Together with reference TRBV7-9 and TRBJ2-1, the CDR3 gives the full variable domain: DTGVSQNPRHKITKRGQNVTFRCDPISEHNRLYWYRQTLGQGPEFLTYFQNEAQLEKSRLLSDRFSAERPKGSFSTLEIQRTEQGDSAMYLCASSLGARNKFFGPGTRLTVL.

V gene TRBV15 combines with J gene TRBJ2-3, with 8 bases identical to TRBD2. This CDR3 is built from 13 residues. CDR1 and CDR2 from the germline V gene are LNHNV and YYDKDF (reference sequence). V gave up 8 bases and J gave up 5 bases; unmatched junction bases: 6. In DNA, the CDR3 is TGTGCCACCCTCGGGGGGGTGGGAGATACGCAGTATTTT. Translated, it gives CATLGGVGDTQYF. Using reference TRBV15 and TRBJ2-3 for the parts outside the CDR3, the full variable domain is DAMVIQNPRYQVTQFGKPVTLSCSQTLNHNVMYWYQQKSSQAPKLLFHYYDKDFNNEADTPDNFQSRRPNTSFCFLDIRSPGLGDTAMYLCATLGGVGDTQYFGPGTRLTVL.

The chain recombines TRBV10-3 with TRBJ1-4, with 7 positions matching TRBD1. V was pared by 0 bases and J by 7 bases, with 8 bases of the junction left unmatched. CDR1 is ENHRY and CDR2 is SYGVKD in the germline V gene. This CDR3 spans 16 amino acids. The CDR3 sequence: CAISESRGRVSEKLFF. The CDR3 DNA is TGTGCCATCAGTGAGTCGAGGGGGCGCGTCAGTGAAAAACTGTTTTTT.

The V and J genes are TRBV7-2 and TRBJ2-3; 10 nucleotides line up with TRBD2. V lost 3 bases to trimming and J lost 5 bases; unmatched junction nucleotides: 8. The CDR3 spans 16 residues. Germline V gene lookup returns CDR1 SGHTA and CDR2 FQGNSA. CDR3: CASSFYTSGVKDTQYF. The CDR3 DNA follows: TGTGCCAGCAGCTTCTATACTAGCGGGGTAAAAGATACGCAGTATTTT. Combining the CDR3 with reference TRBV7-2 and TRBJ2-3 gives the whole variable domain GAGVSQSPSNKVTEKGKDVELRCDPISGHTALYWYRQSLGQGLEFLIYFQGNSAPDKSGLPSDRFSAERTGGSVSTLTIQRTQQEDSAVYLCASSFYTSGVKDTQYFGPGTRLTVL.

In its sample, this clone was seen once. The chain has TRBV7-9 and TRBJ1-4, with a weak D call TRBD1 (5 bases). This CDR3 has 13 amino acids. V was shortened by 8 bases and J by 7 bases, with 14 bases between the two germline ends. Germline lookup yields CDR1 SEHNR and CDR2 FQNEAQ (reference sequence). In DNA, the CDR3 is TGTGCCAGCCGTCAGGGCGCAGTTGAAAAACTGTTTTTT. Its translation is CASRQGAVEKLFF. Full variable domain (outside the CDR3, taken from reference TRBV7-9 and TRBJ1-4): DTGVSQNPRHKITKRGQNVTFRCDPISEHNRLYWYRQTLGQGPEFLTYFQNEAQLEKSRLLSDRFSAERPKGSFSTLEIQRTEQGDSAMYLCASRQGAVEKLFFGSGTQLSVL.

This clone was seen once. The rearrangement uses TRBV7-3 and TRBJ2-2, with D possibly being TRBD1 (5 bases). The V gene's germline CDR1 is SGHTA and CDR2 FQGTGA. The CDR3 spans 14 residues. V lost 5 bases to trimming and J lost 2 bases, with 9 bases between them. CDR3 bases: TGTGCCAGCAGCCCCGGACACAACACCGGGGAGCTGTTTTTT. Protein product: CASSPGHNTGELFF.

This chain connects TRBV16 to TRBJ2-7; D may be TRBD1 (6 bases). The CDR3 sequence is 16 residues long. The V gene's germline CDR1 is KGHSY and CDR2 FQNENV. The V end lost 0 bases, the J end lost 2 bases, and 14 bases lay between the germline ends. CDR3 sequence: CASSQSPGAGAYEQYV. CDR3 in DNA: TGTGCCAGCAGCCAATCGCCAGGGGCAGGGGCCTACGAGCAGTACGTC.

The chain uses TRBV5-1 and TRBJ2-7; 16 nucleotides agree with TRBD2. V dropped 3 bases and J dropped 4; count of bases not matched to a gene: 7. Germline V gene lookup returns CDR1 SGHRS and CDR2 YFSETQ. The CDR3 extends over 17 amino acids. The CDR3: CASSSGTSGRASYEQYF. The CDR3 coding sequence is TGCGCCAGCAGCTCCGGGACTAGCGGGAGGGCCTCTTACGAGCAGTACTTC.

J is TRBJ2-3 and V is TRBV19, with D perhaps TRBD1 (6 bases). Trimming stripped 5 bases from V and 8 bases from J, with 14 bases between. The CDR3 spans 13 residues. Germline V gives CDR1 LNHDA, CDR2 SQIVND (reference sequence). For the CDR3, the DNA is TGTGCCAGTAGTGCACAGGGCCTGGCTACGCAGTATTTT. This codes for CASSAQGLATQYF.

V and J are TRBV12-3 or TRBV12-4 and TRBJ2-1; 8 bases fit TRBD2. This CDR3 has 13 residues. J lost 5 bases, V lost 8 bases, and 5 bases had no gene match. CDR3 loop: CASGPRGDNEQFF. The CDR3 DNA follows: TGTGCCAGCGGCCCGCGGGGGGACAATGAGCAGTTCTTC.

The rearrangement uses TRBV10-3 and TRBJ1-1, with D maybe TRBD1 (5 bases). This CDR3 contains 13 residues. V was pared by 0 bases and J by 4 bases, with 6 bases between. Germline V gene data show CDR1 as ENHRY and CDR2 as SYGVKD. The CDR3 region has the DNA TGTGCCATCAGTGAGTCTGACAGCACTGAAGCTTTCTTT. It is translated as CAISESDSTEAFF.

The genes are TRBV4-3 and TRBJ1-1; 9 bases align to TRBD1. The germline V gene has CDR1 LGHNA and CDR2 YSLEER. The CDR3 covers 16 residues. With 4 bases clipped from V and 5 bases from J, the junction kept 11 bases outside the gene matches. CDR3 sequence reads: CASSRDRGWRGTEAFF. DNA of the CDR3: TGCGCCAGCAGCCGAGACAGGGGGTGGCGTGGGACTGAAGCTTTCTTT.

The chain carries TRBV6-1 and TRBJ1-5; 7 positions agree with TRBD1. Trimming removed 2 bases from V and 2 bases from J; junction bases left unmatched: 3. This CDR3 is 15 amino acids long. CDR1 and CDR2 (germline): MNHNS, SASEGT. The CDR3 DNA sequence: TGTGCCAGCAGTGAAAGACAGGGAGGCAATCAGCCCCAGCATTTT. Protein sequence: CASSERQGGNQPQHF.

The chain links TRBV7-2 to TRBJ2-2, with TRBD2 matching over 7 bases. Germline V lookup: CDR1 SGHTA, CDR2 FQGNSA. The V segment lost 4 bases and the J segment 2 bases; nucleotides outside the gene matches: 4. The CDR3 runs to 15 residues. The CDR3 sequence: CASSSVAGNTGELFF. The CDR3 DNA sequence: TGTGCCAGCAGCTCAGTAGCGGGCAACACCGGGGAGCTGTTTTTT. The full variable domain, in which reference TRBV7-2 and TRBJ2-2 provide the parts outside the CDR3, is GAGVSQSPSNKVTEKGKDVELRCDPISGHTALYWYRQSLGQGLEFLIYFQGNSAPDKSGLPSDRFSAERTGGSVSTLTIQRTQQEDSAVYLCASSSVAGNTGELFFGEGSRLTVL.

The rearrangement joins TRBV7-8 to TRBJ1-6, with D possibly being TRBD1 (6 bases). CDR3 size: 21 residues. Germline CDR1 reads SGHVS; CDR2 reads FQNEAQ. The V end was cut by 2 bases, the J end by 0 bases, with 23 bases between. As DNA, the CDR3 is TGTGCCAGCAGCTTATATTGGGGGGGCACTGGGATGGACTCCTATAATTCACCCCTCCACTTT. Encoded protein: CASSLYWGGTGMDSYNSPLHF.

The genes are TRBV5-4 and TRBJ1-2; maybe TRBD1 (5 bases). The V and J ends lost 4 bases and 4 bases respectively, with 14 bases between them. Germline V gives CDR1 SGHNT, CDR2 YYREEE (reference sequence). This CDR3 comprises 14 residues. This CDR3 reads CASSNPGGGYGYTF. CDR3 sequence (DNA): TGTGCCAGCAGCAACCCGGGGGGGGGCTATGGCTACACCTTC.

This chain uses TRBV5-1 with TRBJ2-1; 8 positions agree with TRBD2. The J segment lost 11 bases and the V segment lost 0 bases, leaving 7 bases of the junction unmatched. Germline V lookup: CDR1 SGHRS, CDR2 YFSETQ. The CDR3 is made up of 14 amino acids. The CDR3 here is CASSLADGRVKQFF. CDR3 sequence (DNA): TGCGCCAGCAGCTTGGCCGACGGGAGGGTCAAGCAGTTCTTC.

The chain joins TRBV7-9 to TRBJ2-2; D might be TRBD2 (5 bases). Germline V CDR1 and CDR2: SEHNR, FQNEAQ (reference sequence). Between the trimmed V and J ends, which lost 11 bases and 2 bases, there was a span of 9 bases. This CDR3 is built from 12 residues. CDR3 sequence (DNA): TGTGCCTTCGGGGTAAACACCGGGGAGCTGTTTTTT. It codes for CAFGVNTGELFF.

V is TRBV10-3 and J is TRBJ1-2, with a possible D match to TRBD1 (6 bases). V was cut by 10 bases and J by 8 bases, with 17 bases left in between. There are 12 residues in the CDR3. Looked up from germline, CDR1 is ENHRY and CDR2 is SYGVKD. CDR3 residues: CATGTSPGGYTF. The CDR3 DNA reads as TGTGCCACAGGGACATCCCCGGGGGGCTACACCTTC.

This clone was counted only a few times. The chain recombines TRBV28 with TRBJ2-2; D might be TRBD2 (6 bases). The germline gives CDR1 MDHEN, CDR2 SYDVKM. This CDR3 region has 15 residues. The V gene lost 3 bases and the J gene lost 4 bases, with 12 bases spanning the gap. CDR3 nucleotide sequence: TGTGCCAGCAGTTTTTCGGGGGTGGGCACCGGGGAGCTGTTTTTT. Its translation: CASSFSGVGTGELFF.

The chain links TRBV7-2 to TRBJ2-7, with D possibly matching TRBD2 (6 bases). CDR1 and CDR2 (germline): SGHTA, FQGNSA. The CDR3 is made up of 15 amino acids. The V end was cut by 5 bases, the J end by 1 base, with 15 bases between. CDR3 residues: CASSPVGSGSYEQYF. CDR3 nucleotide sequence: TGTGCCAGCAGCCCGGTCGGTAGCGGTTCCTACGAGCAGTACTTC.

This chain connects TRBV6-7 to TRBJ2-3, with D possibly TRBD1 on 5 matching bases. TRBV6-7 is assigned to the ORF class and has an uncertain function. The CDR3 has 14 residues. V gave up 5 bases and J gave up 2 bases, with 11 bases separating them. As DNA, the CDR3 is TGTGCCAGCAGTACGACAGTTCCCACAGATACGCAGTATTTT. Protein sequence: CASSTTVPTDTQYF.